This TCR beta chain was recorded in a study of blood T cell repertoires in COVID-19. Study-wide background: Italy, Spain and the United States were the sources of the convalescent and acute COVID-19 samples. T cells, B-cell-depleted T cells, or PBMCs supplied cDNA or gDNA.

This clone showed up just once. Germline V gives CDR1 MNHNY, CDR2 SVGAGI (reference sequence). Trimming pared 8 bases from V and 4 bases from J, leaving 11 bases between. CDR3 length: 13 amino acids. Authors' processing steps: Scientists estimated how many nucleated cells there were by amplifying reference gene primers. Sequencing used immunoSEQ multiplex PCR; TCRdb keeps in-frame clones, though not all of them. Clone size and the V and J calls come from that table; the DNA yielded D and trimming. The table lists about 480,000 clones, 89% of them singletons. The chain recombines TRBV6-6 with TRBJ2-2; a weak D match, TRBD1 (5 bases). The sequenced sample consisted of peripheral blood. The source of this sequence is a man between 18 and 29 years old with COVID-19, enrolled during active disease. CDR3 bases: TGTGCCAGCGGCTCGACAGTCACCGGGGAGCTGTTTTTT. Residues: CASGSTVTGELFF.